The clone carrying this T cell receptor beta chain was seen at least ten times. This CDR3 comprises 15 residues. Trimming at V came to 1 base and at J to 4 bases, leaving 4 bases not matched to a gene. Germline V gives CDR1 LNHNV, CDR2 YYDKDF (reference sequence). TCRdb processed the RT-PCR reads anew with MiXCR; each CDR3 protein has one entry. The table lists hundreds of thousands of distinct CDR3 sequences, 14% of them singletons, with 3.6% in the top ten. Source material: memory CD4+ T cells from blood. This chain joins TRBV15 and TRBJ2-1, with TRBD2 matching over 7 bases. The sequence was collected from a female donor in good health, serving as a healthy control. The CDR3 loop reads CATSRAGTIYNEQFF. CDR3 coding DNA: TGTGCCACCAGCAGAGCCGGGACTATATACAATGAGCAGTTCTTC.